One sample yielded the 14 T cell receptor beta chains listed below, sequenced in a study of human T cells and chemical hapten exposure. Each CDR3 protein gets one entry after TCRdb re-called the RACE reads with MiXCR. Of 150,000 to 200,000 distinct CDR3 sequences in the sample, roughly 26% were seen once. The time point is: patch test 3, about 24 weeks after DPC sensitization. Indicated treatment: therapeutic diphenylcyclopropenone sensitization with weekly scalp DPC. Sequenced here: whole blood, sampled in connection with sensitization to the hapten diphenylcyclopropenone (DPC). The receptors were gathered from a young woman with alopecia areata. Some clones in this sample may be carry-over from other donors' samples.

This clonotype has just one count. The chain employs TRBV2 and TRBJ1-2; possibly TRBD1 for D (5 bases). Deletions cut 7 bases from V and 5 bases from J, with 23 bases between. The CDR3 spans 16 residues. Germline V gene sequence: CDR1 SNHLY, CDR2 FYNNEI. CDR3: CASNGDGSLGKYGYTF. The CDR3 region has the DNA TGTGCCAGCAACGGGGACGGATCACTCGGGAAGTATGGCTACACCTTC.

This clonotype was found once. V gene TRBV4-1 combines with J gene TRBJ2-3, with 8 bases matching TRBD2. Germline CDR1 is MGHRA and CDR2 is YSYEKL. The junction had 6 bases not matched to a gene; V was cut back by 1 base and J by 0 bases. The CDR3 length is 17 residues. Here the CDR3 reads CASSQGSGGVSTDTQYF. CDR3 nucleotides: TGCGCCAGCAGCCAAGGATCCGGGGGGGTGAGCACAGATACGCAGTATTTT.

The chain is built from TRBV11-1 and TRBJ1-6; 7 bases match TRBD1. The junction had 10 bases not matched to a gene; V was cut back by 4 bases and J by 7 bases. Germline-derived CDR1 and CDR2 are SGHAT and FQDESV (reference sequence). The CDR3 is 16 residues long. CDR3 in DNA: TGTGCCAGCAGCTACACCGGGACAGAGAAGAATTCACCCCTCCACTTT. The encoded protein is CASSYTGTEKNSPLHF. The complete variable domain, with remaining parts taken from reference TRBV11-1 and TRBJ1-6, reads EAEVAQSPRYKITEKSQAVAFWCDPISGHATLYWYRQILGQGPELLVQFQDESVVDDSQLPKDRFSAERLKGVDSTLKIQPAELGDSAMYLCASSYTGTEKNSPLHFGNGTRLTVT.

The V call is TRBV7-8, the J call TRBJ2-2; a possible D gene is TRBD1 (6 bases). Germline CDR1 is SGHVS and CDR2 is FQNEAQ. Trimming cost V 1 base and J 7 bases, with 10 bases left between them. This CDR3 has 14 amino acids. CDR3: CASSLGGGFGELFF. CDR3 DNA sequence: TGTGCCAGCAGCTTAGGAGGGGGATTCGGGGAGCTGTTTTTT.

The CDR3 is CASSRPGTGGMSSYEQYF. CDR3 bases: TGTGCCAGCAGCCGCCCCGGGACAGGGGGCATGAGCTCCTACGAGCAGTACTTC. This sequence joins TRBV3-1 and TRBJ2-7, with 12 nucleotides matching TRBD1. CDR1 LGHDT and CDR2 YNNKEL come from the germline V gene (reference sequence). The CDR3 has 18 residues. The J segment lost 0 bases and the V segment lost 4 bases, leaving 10 bases of the junction unmatched.

Only a few counts were recorded for this clonotype. The chain couples TRBV25-1 to TRBJ1-5; the D gene is possibly TRBD1 (5 bases). With 1 base removed from V and 1 base from J, the gap between germline ends came to 8 bases. The germline CDR1 and CDR2 sequences are MGHDK and SYGVNS. CDR3 size: 15 residues. CDR3 bases: TGTGCCAGCAGTGAATTAAGGGACAGCAATCAGCCCCAGCATTTT. Translating gives CASSELRDSNQPQHF.

This clonotype was recorded at least ten times. V usage is TRBV20-1 and J usage is TRBJ2-7; 10 positions match TRBD1. Per germline, CDR1 DFQATT and CDR2 SNEGSKA (reference sequence). V gave up 5 bases and J gave up 5 bases; unmatched junction bases: 6. The CDR3 totals 13 residues. The chain's CDR3 is CSAGGQGEDEQYF. Here the CDR3 DNA reads TGCAGTGCTGGAGGACAGGGGGAGGACGAGCAGTACTTC.

This clonotype occurred a few times. The chain carries TRBV6-2 or TRBV6-3 and TRBJ2-3, with 9 bases matching TRBD2. This CDR3 contains 16 residues. In germline, CDR1 is MNHEY, CDR2 SVGEGT. J lost 3 bases, V lost 5 bases, and 9 bases had no gene match. The CDR3 DNA is TGTGCCAGCAGTAGCGGGAGGACGAGCATGACAGATACGCAGTATTTT. As protein: CASSSGRTSMTDTQYF.

This clonotype was picked up many times. The chain recombines TRBV9 with TRBJ1-4; 7 nucleotides agree with TRBD1. V shed 4 bases and J 7 bases; nucleotides not matched to a gene: 10. Looked up from germline, CDR1 is SGDLS and CDR2 is YYNGEE. The CDR3 spans 15 residues. The CDR3 loop reads CASSPGTASLEKLFF. DNA for the CDR3: TGTGCCAGCAGCCCCGGGACAGCCTCCCTTGAAAAACTGTTTTTT.

This clonotype was seen a few times. The J gene is TRBJ2-1, the V gene TRBV4-1; D gene ambiguous. This CDR3 is built from 13 residues. The V gene's germline CDR1 is MGHRA and CDR2 YSYEKL. The V and J ends lost 0 bases and 9 bases respectively, with 9 bases between them. CDR3 protein: CASSQDPMGEQFF. The CDR3 DNA sequence: TGCGCCAGCAGCCAAGATCCCATGGGTGAGCAGTTCTTC.

The chain links TRBV29-1 to TRBJ2-3; tentatively, D is TRBD2 (5 bases). Germline CDR1 is SQVTM and CDR2 is ANQGSEA. The CDR3 is 16 amino acids. V was pared by 5 bases and J by 0 bases, with 18 bases between. DNA for the CDR3: TGCAGCGTTCCCGACTACCGTACGATTAGCACAGATACGCAGTATTTT. Amino acids: CSVPDYRTISTDTQYF.

The CDR3 loop is CASSQIGTSHFF. In DNA form, the CDR3 reads TGTGCCAGCAGCCAGATCGGGACTAGCCATTTCTTC. The chain carries TRBV4-2 and TRBJ2-1; 9 bases are a match to TRBD2. The CDR3 has 12 residues. The germline gives CDR1 LGHNA, CDR2 YNFKEQ. The trim removed 3 bases at V and 16 bases at J, leaving 7 bases unmatched.

The chain uses TRBV20-1 and TRBJ2-5; D perhaps matches TRBD2 (6 bases). This CDR3 has 13 amino acids. Trimming took off 2 bases at V and 5 bases at J, with 12 bases between the two ends. The germline V gene has CDR1 DFQATT and CDR2 SNEGSKA (reference sequence). The CDR3 nucleotides read TGCAGTGCTAGACTAGCGCAGTCGGAGACCCAGTACTTC. Translating it yields CSARLAQSETQYF.

The rearrangement joins TRBV5-1 to TRBJ2-5; D is ambiguous. Trimming removed 7 bases from V and 2 bases from J, with 9 bases in between. Germline CDR1 is SGHRS and CDR2 is YFSETQ. CDR3 length: 12 residues. In nucleotides, the CDR3 is TGCGCCAGCGGGCCGGATCAAGAGACCCAGTACTTC. This translates into CASGPDQETQYF.